This T cell receptor (beta chain) emerged from a study of response to subunit inactivated influenza vaccine. Whole-study findings and limits: Authors suggested seasonal influenza vaccinations each recruit few new T cells.

Each CDR3 protein gets one entry after TCRdb re-called the RT-PCR reads with MiXCR. The repertoire holds 530,000 or so distinct CDR3 sequences, with about 10% as singletons. Germline CDR1 and CDR2: SEHNR and FQNEAQ (reference sequence). The germline V and J ends were trimmed by 5 bases and 5 bases, with 13 bases remaining between them. The CDR3 loop spans 15 amino acids. This clonotype has just a few counts. What it binds is unknown. This rearrangement joins TRBV7-9 to TRBJ2-6; D perhaps matches TRBD2 (6 bases). The sample was PBMCs from blood, taken on the day of vaccination. The receptor was isolated from a man aged 50 or older who received an inactivated influenza vaccine. The DNA of the CDR3 is TGTGCCAGCAGCGTTGGAGGGGAATGGGCCAACGTCCTGACTTTC. It translates to CASSVGGEWANVLTF.